Here is one T cell receptor beta chain with its context. Its antigen remains unknown. Trimming cost V 3 bases and J 9 bases, with 13 bases left between them. The germline V gene has CDR1 SGDLS and CDR2 YYNGEE. The length of the CDR3 is 13 residues. The sample originates from a study of beta chain features in type 1 diabetes. General study results and limits: Type 1 diabetes patients had moderately but significantly shorter TCRB CDR3s in all four CD4+ subsets.

Expressed TCRB transcripts were sequenced, since all the RNA that had been isolated was reverse transcribed. Only in-frame clones appear in the TCRdb table, and some are missing; sequencing was by immunoSEQ multiplex PCR. The sample has about 260,000 clones, roughly 21% seen once. The clonotype comes from a woman between 40 and 55 years old with type 1 diabetes. The chain recombines TRBV9 with TRBJ2-4, with D possibly matching TRBD1 (6 bases). The sample consisted of naive CD4+ T cells from blood. The CDR3 region is CASSASTGTIQYF. CDR3 bases: TGTGCCAGCAGCGCTTCTACAGGGACCATTCAGTACTTC.